This TCR beta chain was profiled in a study of shared clonotypes between healthy human individuals. Once extracted for a subset, genomic DNA was divided evenly among several immunoSEQ plates. Original data processing: Junction-only sequences without quality scores came from ImmunoSEQ, so filtering differed. Libraries were prepared by immunoSEQ multiplex PCR; TCRdb keeps only in-frame clonotypes and omits some of them. That table furnishes V, J and clone size, whereas the DNA furnished D and trimming. The sample records roughly 1,800,000 clones, about 95% being singletons. Naive CD8 cells comprised CD45RO-negative, CCR7-positively selected cells, excluding terminally differentiated effector memory CD45RA+ cells. V lost 2 bases, J lost 4 bases, and 17 bases lay in between. The CDR3 is 16 amino acids. CDR1 and CDR2 from the germline V gene are MNHEY and SMNVEV (reference sequence).

The chain employs TRBV27 and TRBJ1-2, with D possibly being TRBD1 (6 bases). The sample consisted of naive CD8+ T cells sorted from blood. The sequence derives from a man aged 18 to 35 in good health. CDR3 DNA sequence: TGTGCCAGCAGTTTAGCGGACGGGGGCCTCCTCTATGGCTACACCTTC. Amino acids: CASSLADGGLLYGYTF.